Below are 28 T cell receptor beta chains sequenced from a single sample in a study of blood T cells in healthy people across ages. Then a second PCR, running about 6 to 12 cycles, was carried out with a sample-barcoded 5' primer and a J-beta primer mix. TCRdb analysed the 5' RACE reads with MiXCR anew, one entry per CDR3 protein. The sample records roughly 1 million distinct CDR3 sequences, approximately 25% being singletons. The sample also formed part of further work on T cells of mothers and their children.

Sequencing input: blood. Receptors were obtained from a girl aged 2 to 10 in good health.

About this clonotype: The junction departs from the called germline gene at one end, perhaps through a read error. The chain joins TRBV4-3 to TRBJ1-2; D uncertain. The germline V gene encodes CDR1 LGHNA and CDR2 YSLEER. The CDR3 has 15 residues. Here the CDR3 DNA reads TGCGCCAGCAGCCAAGAGTCAAGCCAGCTCTATGGCTGCACCTTC. Translating it yields CASSQESSQLYGCTF.

In its sample, this clonotype was seen a few times. The chain couples TRBV10-1 to TRBJ2-7; 13 nucleotides line up with TRBD2. Germline V gene data show CDR1 as WNHNN and CDR2 as SYGVQD (reference sequence). The CDR3 spans 17 residues. V lost 7 bases, J lost 2 bases, and 11 bases stayed unmatched. The CDR3 reads CASTRTSGRPYPYEQYF. CDR3 coding DNA: TGCGCCAGCACCCGGACTAGCGGGAGACCCTATCCCTACGAGCAGTACTTC.

The V and J genes are TRBV3-1 and TRBJ2-7; 7 nucleotides align to TRBD2. The CDR3 has 14 residues. V gave up 5 bases and J gave up 3 bases; unmatched junction bases: 7. The V gene's germline CDR1 is LGHDT and CDR2 YNNKEL (reference sequence). The CDR3 region is CASSYGPGGYEQYF. The CDR3 coding sequence is TGTGCCAGCAGCTACGGACCGGGGGGCTACGAGCAGTACTTC.

This chain links TRBV29-1 with TRBJ2-3; tentatively, D is TRBD2 (6 bases). Germline lookup yields CDR1 SQVTM and CDR2 ANQGSEA. The CDR3 runs to 14 residues. V dropped 3 bases and J dropped 0 bases, with 10 bases sitting between them. CDR3 sequence: CSVEGSGSTDTQYF. The CDR3 DNA sequence: TGCAGCGTTGAGGGCAGCGGGAGCACAGATACGCAGTATTTT.

This clonotype showed up just once. The chain carries TRBV7-9 and TRBJ2-5, with D possibly TRBD2 on 5 matching bases. Looked up from germline, CDR1 is SEHNR and CDR2 is FQNEAQ (reference sequence). Trimming cost V 4 bases and J 1 base, with 10 bases left between them. The CDR3 totals 14 residues. The DNA for the CDR3 is TGTGCCAGCAGCTCAGAGGGTGGCCAAGAGACCCAGTACTTC. Encoded protein: CASSSEGGQETQYF. The whole variable domain, filled in from reference TRBV7-9 and TRBJ2-5, reads DTGVSQNPRHKITKRGQNVTFRCDPISEHNRLYWYRQTLGQGPEFLTYFQNEAQLEKSRLLSDRFSAERPKGSFSTLEIQRTEQGDSAMYLCASSSEGGQETQYFGPGTRLLVL.

This clonotype showed up just a few times. CDR3 nucleotide sequence: TGTGCCAGCAGCTGGGGTTCCCTCTACGAGCAGTACTTC. This encodes CASSWGSLYEQYF. This chain uses TRBV11-2 with TRBJ2-7, with D unresolved. CDR1 and CDR2 (germline): SGHAT, FQNNGV. Trimming shortened V by 4 bases and J by 3 bases, and 10 bases separated the two germline ends. The CDR3 is 13 amino acids.

The V and J genes are TRBV29-1 and TRBJ2-7; D tentatively fits TRBD1 or TRBD2 (5 bases each). The CDR3 totals 13 residues. The V end lost 6 bases, the J end lost 3 bases, and 15 bases lay between the germline ends. Germline-derived CDR1 and CDR2 are SQVTM and ANQGSEA. The CDR3 sequence: CSVGDGLRYEQYF. The CDR3 bases are TGCAGCGTAGGGGATGGACTCCGCTACGAGCAGTACTTC.

The genes are TRBV5-1 and TRBJ2-4; TRBD2 agrees at 8 bases. CDR1 and CDR2 (germline): SGHRS, YFSETQ. This CDR3 spans 14 amino acids. V lost 0 bases to trimming and J lost 7 bases; unmatched junction nucleotides: 3. CDR3 amino acids: CASSLEREPNIQYF. In nucleotides, the CDR3 is TGCGCCAGCAGCTTGGAGCGGGAGCCTAACATTCAGTACTTC.

The table lists this clonotype with a few counts. The rearrangement uses TRBV5-5 and TRBJ1-4; D is possibly TRBD1 (6 bases). V was shortened by 4 bases and J by 0 bases, with 10 bases between the two germline ends. The germline gives CDR1 SGHKS, CDR2 YYEKEE (reference sequence). CDR3 length equals 15 residues. The CDR3 DNA follows: TGTGCCAGCAGCATTGACAGGCCAACTAATGAAAAACTGTTTTTT. This codes for CASSIDRPTNEKLFF.

The chain uses TRBV18 and TRBJ2-7; no clear D. V dropped 2 bases and J dropped 1 base, with 12 bases sitting between them. Germline CDR1 reads KGHSH; CDR2 reads LQKENI. The CDR3 contains 15 residues. The CDR3 bases are TGTGCCAGCTCACCAAGGTCACTACATTCCTACGAGCAGTACTTC. Encoded protein: CASSPRSLHSYEQYF.

Concerning this clonotype: At one end the junction does not follow the germline gene, possibly because of a read error. The rearrangement uses TRBV7-2 and TRBJ2-3; unclear D gene. Germline CDR1 is SGHTA and CDR2 is FQGNSA. There are 17 residues in the CDR3. The CDR3 bases are TGTGCCAGCAGCTTAGGGGTGGGTCAGATTAGCACAGATACGCAGTGTTTT. This sequence encodes CASSLGVGQISTDTQCF. The full variable domain, with the rest looked up from reference TRBV7-2 and TRBJ2-3, is GAGVSQSPSNKVTEKGKDVELRCDPISGHTALYWYRQSLGQGLEFLIYFQGNSAPDKSGLPSDRFSAERTGGSVSTLTIQRTQQEDSAVYLCASSLGVGQISTDTQCFGPGTRLTVL.

In its sample, this clonotype was seen a few times. The chain carries TRBV24-1 and TRBJ2-1, with TRBD1 matching 7 bases. V gave up 4 bases and J gave up 7 bases; unmatched junction bases: 9. Germline V lookup: CDR1 KGHDR, CDR2 SFDVKD. The CDR3 contains 15 residues. The CDR3 protein is CATSDRLTGRNEQFF. CDR3 bases: TGTGCCACCAGTGACCGCCTGACAGGGAGAAATGAGCAGTTCTTC.

The table lists this clonotype with a few counts. The genes are TRBV7-8 and TRBJ2-1; TRBD1 agrees at 8 bases. Germline assignment: CDR1 SGHVS and CDR2 FQNEAQ. This CDR3 contains 16 residues. The junction had 10 bases not matched to a gene; V was cut back by 5 bases and J by 4 bases. The CDR3 DNA follows: TGTGCCAGCAGCCGCCAGGGGGCCGGAATATACAATGAGCAGTTCTTC. As protein: CASSRQGAGIYNEQFF. The full variable domain, completed using reference TRBV7-8 and TRBJ2-1, is GAGVSQSPRYKVAKRGQDVALRCDPISGHVSLFWYQQALGQGPEFLTYFQNEAQLDKSGLPSDRFFAERPEGSVSTLKIQRTQQEDSAVYLCASSRQGAGIYNEQFFGPGTRLTVL.

The chain has TRBV11-1 and TRBJ1-1, with a weak D call TRBD1 (6 bases). The CDR3 totals 13 residues. V lost 4 bases, J lost 8 bases, and 14 bases lay in between. Germline values: CDR1 SGHAT, CDR2 FQDESV (reference sequence). In DNA, the CDR3 is TGTGCCAGCAGCTGGAACAGGGCCGGAGAAGCTTTCTTT. It specifies CASSWNRAGEAFF.

V gene TRBV27 combines with J gene TRBJ2-1; D perhaps matches TRBD2 (5 bases). The CDR3 contains 15 residues. V dropped 3 bases and J dropped 8 bases, with 17 bases sitting between them. CDR1 MNHEY and CDR2 SMNVEV come from the germline V gene (reference sequence). CDR3 loop: CASSFEGGVRDEQFF. In DNA form, the CDR3 reads TGTGCCAGCAGTTTTGAGGGTGGCGTTAGGGATGAGCAGTTCTTC.

In this sample, this clonotype turned up a few times. This chain connects TRBV12-3 or TRBV12-4 to TRBJ1-4; tentative D call: TRBD1 (6 bases). V lost 3 bases, J lost 5 bases, and 7 bases lay in between. The CDR3 runs 13 residues. The CDR3 sequence is CASSFDRNEKLFF. The CDR3 DNA is TGTGCCAGCAGTTTTGACAGGAATGAAAAACTGTTTTTT.

The V and J genes are TRBV9 and TRBJ2-5; the match to TRBD1 covers 8 bases. V dropped 1 base and J dropped 11; count of bases not matched to a gene: 7. The germline V gene encodes CDR1 SGDLS and CDR2 YYNGEE. This CDR3 has 13 amino acids. This chain's CDR3 is CASSVNTGGEQYF. CDR3 DNA: TGTGCCAGCAGCGTAAACACAGGGGGAGAGCAGTACTTC. Complete variable domain (other parts from reference TRBV9 and TRBJ2-5): DSGVTQTPKHLITATGQRVTLRCSPRSGDLSVYWYQQSLDQGLQFLIQYYNGEERAKGNILERFSAQQFPDLHSELNLSSLELGDSALYFCASSVNTGGEQYFGPGTRLLVL.

The sample holds a few counts of this clonotype. This chain connects TRBV24-1 to TRBJ1-2, with a weak D call TRBD1 (6 bases). CDR1 KGHDR and CDR2 SFDVKD come from the germline V gene. The CDR3 runs to 12 residues. Deletions cut 7 bases from V and 7 bases from J, with 12 bases between. The CDR3 sequence: CATRDSVSGYTF. The CDR3 bases are TGTGCCACCAGGGACAGTGTTTCTGGCTACACCTTC.

This clonotype was counted many times. This chain connects TRBV9 to TRBJ1-5, with 7 bases lining up with TRBD1. Germline-derived CDR1 and CDR2 are SGDLS and YYNGEE. The CDR3 contains 13 residues. Trimming took 7 bases from V and 6 from J; bases not matched to a gene: 7. The CDR3 DNA follows: TGTGCCAGCTCGGGGCAGGGGGGTCAGCCCCAGCATTTT. It encodes CASSGQGGQPQHF.

V usage is TRBV7-3 and J usage is TRBJ1-1; D gene uncertain. The CDR3 covers 13 residues. The germline V gene encodes CDR1 SGHTA and CDR2 FQGTGA. V was shortened by 8 bases and J by 0 bases, with 10 bases between the two germline ends. CDR3 DNA: TGTGCCAGCGGCTCCGGGTTGAACACTGAAGCTTTCTTT. This translates into CASGSGLNTEAFF.

This clonotype came up a few times. The chain joins TRBV5-1 to TRBJ1-1; D is undetermined. CDR1 and CDR2 from the germline V gene are SGHRS and YFSETQ. V lost 0 bases and J 6 bases, leaving 6 bases between the germline ends. CDR3 length: 12 amino acids. CDR3 in amino acids: CASSLDFAEAFF. The CDR3 DNA follows: TGCGCCAGCAGCTTGGACTTTGCTGAAGCTTTCTTT. The variable domain in full, with the rest retrieved from reference TRBV5-1 and TRBJ1-1, is KAGVTQTPRYLIKTRGQQVTLSCSPISGHRSVSWYQQTPGQGLQFLFEYFSETQRNKGNFPGRFSGRQFSNSRSEMNVSTLELGDSALYLCASSLDFAEAFFGQGTRLTVV.

The V and J genes are TRBV6-2 or TRBV6-3 and TRBJ1-5; possible D gene TRBD1, 5 bases. The germline V gene has CDR1 MNHEY and CDR2 SVGEGT. This CDR3 region has 15 residues. V was cut by 4 bases and J by 4 bases, with 14 bases left in between. CDR3 protein: CASSSPGTTNQPQHF. Here the CDR3 DNA reads TGTGCCAGCAGTTCCCCCGGGACGACGAATCAGCCCCAGCATTTT.

This clonotype was detected only a few times. The CDR3 bases are TGCGCCAGCAGCCAAGAGGTAGTAGGGCTAGCTGGCTACAATGAGCAGTTCTTC. Residues: CASSQEVVGLAGYNEQFF. The chain has TRBV4-1 and TRBJ2-5; D might be TRBD2 (5 bases). TRBJ2-1 explains the end of the DNA better; the J call may be wrong. The CDR3 length is 18 residues. CDR1 MGHRA and CDR2 YSYEKL come from the germline V gene.

J is TRBJ2-7 and V is TRBV12-3 or TRBV12-4; 7 positions agree with TRBD1. After removal of 6 bases from V and 3 bases from J, the junction contained 5 bases not matched to a gene. The CDR3 loop spans 13 amino acids. This CDR3 reads CASRETGFYEQYF. The CDR3 DNA follows: TGTGCCAGCAGAGAGACAGGGTTCTACGAGCAGTACTTC.

J is TRBJ2-2 and V is TRBV6-2 or TRBV6-3; D is possibly TRBD2 (6 bases). V lost 6 bases and J 1 base, leaving 15 bases between the germline ends. The CDR3 runs to 16 residues. The germline V gene encodes CDR1 MNHEY and CDR2 SVGEGT. The CDR3: CASSRGTLENTGELFF. CDR3 coding DNA: TGTGCCAGCAGCCGTGGGACTTTAGAGAACACCGGGGAGCTGTTTTTT.

This clonotype was detected a few times. This sequence joins TRBV25-1 and TRBJ1-5; D is uncertain. Germline assignment: CDR1 MGHDK and CDR2 SYGVNS. The CDR3 sequence is 13 residues long. Trimming removed 4 bases at V and 5 bases at J, with 9 bases between. CDR3 coding DNA: TGTGCCAGCAGTGGGCGGTCAGATCAGCCCCAGCATTTT. Its protein is CASSGRSDQPQHF.

This clonotype was seen a handful of times. The rearrangement uses TRBV29-1 and TRBJ1-1; 8 bases are shared with TRBD1. The junction had 7 bases not matched to a gene; V was cut back by 5 bases and J by 5 bases. This CDR3 comprises 13 residues. Germline CDR1 is SQVTM and CDR2 is ANQGSEA. The CDR3 bases are TGCAGCGTTAAAGGGCAGGGGGCAACTGAAGCTTTCTTT. This translates into CSVKGQGATEAFF.

This chain joins TRBV12-3 or TRBV12-4 and TRBJ1-1, with a possible D match to TRBD1 (6 bases). The CDR3 has 18 amino acids. Between the trimmed V and J ends, which lost 2 bases and 5 bases, there was a span of 24 bases. The CDR3 sequence: CASSLRGALKSGLTEAFF. The CDR3 coding sequence is TGTGCCAGCAGTTTACGGGGGGCGCTGAAATCGGGTTTGACTGAAGCTTTCTTT.